The next 29 T cell receptor beta chains were all read from a single sample in a study of T cell responses to AZD1222 COVID-19 vaccine. Using immunoSEQ multiplex PCR, the repertoire was profiled, and TCRdb retains in-frame clones only, with some absent. The table shows 130,000 or so clones, with approximately 94% occurring only once. Material: peripheral blood, obtained on day 0 of AZD1222 vaccination. The receptors shown here come from an adult in good health.

The gene calls are TRBV6-6 and TRBJ1-5; D remains unclear. CDR3 length: 15 residues. The germline V gene has CDR1 MNHNY and CDR2 SVGAGI (reference sequence). V lost 6 bases and J lost 0, with 12 bases in between. CDR3 protein: CASRRLDYSNQPQHF. The CDR3 nucleotides are TGTGCCAGCAGACGACTTGATTATAGCAATCAGCCCCAGCATTTT.

The chain has TRBV2 and TRBJ2-1, with 7 positions matching TRBD1. This CDR3 is built from 14 residues. Trimming at V came to 6 bases and at J to 5 bases, leaving 7 bases not matched to a gene. CDR1 is SNHLY and CDR2 is FYNNEI in the germline V gene. The CDR3 DNA sequence: TGTGCCAGCAGACCCAGGGGGTTGAACAATGAGCAGTTCTTC. Amino acid sequence: CASRPRGLNNEQFF.

This clone appeared once. V gene TRBV7-5 combines with J gene TRBJ1-1; the D call in the table, TRBD1, was not verified against the DNA. TRBV7-5 is marked as a pseudogene. The CDR3 is 12 residues long. The CDR3 loop is CVRSTPNREAFF. The CDR3 coding sequence is TGTGTCAGAAGCACCCCAAACAGGGAAGCTTTCTTT.

The chain has TRBV5-1 and TRBJ2-7, with 10 bases identical to TRBD2. V shed 2 bases, J shed 2 bases, and the junction held 4 bases outside the gene matches. Germline V CDR1 and CDR2: SGHRS, YFSETQ. CDR3 length: 15 residues. CDR3 DNA: TGCGCCAGCAGCTTCGCTAGCGGGAGCCCCTACGAGCAGTACTTC. Its translation: CASSFASGSPYEQYF.

The chain couples TRBV7-3 to TRBJ1-5, with D possibly matching TRBD1 (6 bases). With 2 bases removed from V and 4 bases from J, the gap between germline ends came to 6 bases. The CDR3 covers 13 residues. Germline loops: CDR1 SGHTA, CDR2 FQGTGA. The CDR3 coding sequence is TGTGCCAGCAGCTTAGGACAGAATCAGCCCCAGCATTTT. Translating it yields CASSLGQNQPQHF.

The chain is built from TRBV7-2 and TRBJ2-7, with D possibly being TRBD2 (6 bases). Trimming shortened V by 3 bases and J by 2 bases, and 14 bases separated the two germline ends. The CDR3 loop spans 15 amino acids. The germline V gene has CDR1 SGHTA and CDR2 FQGNSA. The CDR3 DNA follows: TGTGCCAGCAGCTTGCTCTGGGGCGGGACCTACGAGCAGTACTTC. This sequence encodes CASSLLWGGTYEQYF.

This sequence joins TRBV6-1 and TRBJ2-3; 9 bases align to TRBD2. Looked up from germline, CDR1 is MNHNS and CDR2 is SASEGT. The CDR3 loop spans 15 amino acids. Unmatched junction bases numbered 2, after V lost 2 bases and J lost 2 bases. The CDR3 spells CASSELAGLTDTQYF. The CDR3 DNA reads as TGTGCCAGCAGTGAACTAGCGGGGCTCACAGATACGCAGTATTTT.

This chain links TRBV3-1 (or the pseudogene TRBV3-2) with TRBJ2-3; no definite D call. The CDR3 spans 12 residues. V shed 3 bases and J shed 8 bases, with 9 bases lying between them. The V gene's germline CDR1 is LGHDT and CDR2 YNNKEL (reference sequence). As DNA, the CDR3 is TGTGCCAGCAGCCAGGCATCATTTACGCAGTATTTT. Translated: CASSQASFTQYF.

The V call is TRBV19, the J call TRBJ2-1, with 8 bases fitting TRBD1. CDR1 is LNHDA, CDR2 SQIVND, per germline (reference sequence). Trimming at V came to 4 bases and at J to 2 bases, leaving 1 base not matched to a gene. The CDR3 spans 14 residues. The CDR3 nucleotides are TGTGCCAGTAGTACAGGGGGCCCCTACAATGAGCAGTTCTTC. Its translation is CASSTGGPYNEQFF.

The rearrangement links TRBV6-5 to TRBJ2-7; D unresolved. The CDR3 consists of 12 residues. Germline V lookup: CDR1 MNHEY, CDR2 SVGAGI. V shed 2 bases and J shed 6 bases, with 8 bases lying between them. The DNA of the CDR3 is TGTGCCAGCAGTTACGGGTGGGGCGAGCAGTACTTC. Translating gives CASSYGWGEQYF.

The chain links TRBV10-3 to TRBJ1-5, with 7 bases fitting TRBD1. With 11 bases clipped from V and 7 bases from J, the junction kept 14 bases outside the gene matches. Germline V gives CDR1 ENHRY, CDR2 SYGVKD. The CDR3 length is 14 residues. CDR3 coding DNA: TGTGCCGCCACAGGGGAAGAAGGAGGGCAGCCCCAGCATTTT. Its translation is CAATGEEGGQPQHF.

A single count supports this clone. This rearrangement joins TRBV3-1 (or the pseudogene TRBV3-2) to TRBJ1-6; weak D call: TRBD1 (5 bases). The CDR3 runs to 12 residues. Germline V lookup: CDR1 LGHDT, CDR2 YNNKEL (reference sequence). Trimming shortened V by 3 bases and J by 8 bases, and 5 bases separated the two germline ends. The CDR3 bases are TGTGCCAGCAGCCAGGGGGATTCACCCCTCCACTTT. This codes for CASSQGDSPLHF.

The chain combines TRBV30 with TRBJ2-7; tentatively, D is TRBD2 (7 bases). Germline V CDR1 and CDR2: GTSNPN, SVGIG (reference sequence). V lost 2 bases and J lost 6, with 14 bases in between. This CDR3 comprises 13 residues. The CDR3 DNA reads TGTGCCTGGAGTAGGGGGGGTCGGGTCGAGCAGTACTTC. It is translated as CAWSRGGRVEQYF.

The chain joins TRBV24-1 to TRBJ2-3; the match to TRBD2 covers 7 bases. The CDR3 length is 13 residues. V was clipped by 6 bases and J by 3 bases; unmatched bases: 2. Germline values: CDR1 KGHDR, CDR2 SFDVKD. As DNA, the CDR3 is TGTGCCACCAGTCGAGCGGGAACAGATACGCAGTATTTT. It translates to CATSRAGTDTQYF.

This chain connects TRBV4-3 to TRBJ1-4, with a tentative D call TRBD1 (6 bases). Trimming left V 0 bases short and J 3 bases short, with 14 bases between. Germline V gives CDR1 LGHNA, CDR2 YSLEER. CDR3 length: 17 residues. Written as DNA, the CDR3 is TGCGCCAGCAGCCAAGAGCCCCGGGGGCTGGCTAATGAAAAACTGTTTTTT. Translation gives CASSQEPRGLANEKLFF.

In its sample, this clone was seen once. The rearrangement uses TRBV4-1 and TRBJ1-5; perhaps TRBD1 as D (5 bases). This CDR3 has 15 residues. V was shortened by 1 base and J by 3 bases, with 10 bases between the two germline ends. Per germline, CDR1 MGHRA and CDR2 YSYEKL. CDR3 amino acids: CASSQVAGVNQPQHF. CDR3 bases: TGCGCCAGCAGCCAAGTAGCGGGGGTCAATCAGCCCCAGCATTTT.

J is TRBJ2-3 and V is TRBV27, with 8 bases lining up with TRBD2. The V segment lost 0 bases and the J segment 2 bases; nucleotides outside the gene matches: 4. The germline gives CDR1 MNHEY, CDR2 SMNVEV (reference sequence). The CDR3 runs 16 residues. CDR3 bases: TGTGCCAGCAGTTTATCTGGACTAGCCGTCACAGATACGCAGTATTTT. Translation: CASSLSGLAVTDTQYF.

This clone appeared a few times. The rearrangement joins TRBV27 to TRBJ2-3; the D gene is possibly TRBD2 (5 bases). The CDR3 runs 14 residues. Germline-derived CDR1 and CDR2 are MNHEY and SMNVEV (reference sequence). Trimming left V 6 bases short and J 2 bases short, with 12 bases between. CDR3 bases: TGTGCCAGCAGGGCCTGGGGAGTCACAGATACGCAGTATTTT. It specifies CASRAWGVTDTQYF.

The gene calls are TRBV3-1 (or the pseudogene TRBV3-2) and TRBJ1-1; the D is unclear. The CDR3 has 11 residues. V lost 4 bases, J lost 6 bases, and 6 bases lay in between. Germline-derived CDR1 and CDR2 are LGHDT and YNNKEL (reference sequence). The CDR3 sequence: CASSRRSEAFF. The CDR3 nucleotides are TGTGCCAGCAGCCGACGATCTGAAGCTTTCTTT.

The chain has TRBV7-9 and TRBJ1-1, with D possibly TRBD1 on 5 matching bases. V lost 2 bases to trimming and J lost 5 bases, with 18 bases between them. CDR3 length: 16 residues. The germline V gene has CDR1 SEHNR and CDR2 FQNEAQ (reference sequence). Here the CDR3 DNA reads TGTGCCAGCAGCTTAAGAAACGGGGCCGAGGGAACTGAAGCTTTCTTT. This sequence encodes CASSLRNGAEGTEAFF. Filled out from reference TRBV7-9 and TRBJ1-1, the complete variable domain reads DTGVSQNPRHKITKRGQNVTFRCDPISEHNRLYWYRQTLGQGPEFLTYFQNEAQLEKSRLLSDRFSAERPKGSFSTLEIQRTEQGDSAMYLCASSLRNGAEGTEAFFGQGTRLTVV.

The rearrangement links TRBV7-8 to TRBJ1-2; D unclear. The CDR3 spans 13 residues. Trimming shortened V by 2 bases and J by 2 bases, and 6 bases separated the two germline ends. Germline loops: CDR1 SGHVS, CDR2 FQNEAQ. In DNA, the CDR3 is TGTGCCAGCAGCTTAACTAGGAACTATGGCTACACCTTC. It yields the protein CASSLTRNYGYTF.

V is TRBV27 and J is TRBJ1-5; TRBD1 matches at 7 bases. Trimming at V came to 5 bases and at J to 2 bases, leaving 15 bases not matched to a gene. The CDR3 extends over 18 amino acids. The germline V gene encodes CDR1 MNHEY and CDR2 SMNVEV (reference sequence). Here the CDR3 DNA reads TGTGCCAGCAGTCCCAAGGCCCCGACAGGGTATGGCAATCAGCCCCAGCATTTT. It is translated as CASSPKAPTGYGNQPQHF.

The CDR3 nucleotides are TGTGCCAGCAGCTGGACAGTCTCGGCGGACAATGAGCAGTTCTTC. It encodes CASSWTVSADNEQFF. The chain recombines TRBV7-6 with TRBJ2-1; possible D gene TRBD1, 6 bases. V lost 4 bases, J lost 5 bases, and 15 bases lay in between. Germline assignment: CDR1 SGHVS and CDR2 FNYEAQ. The CDR3 covers 15 residues.

The V gene is TRBV27, the J gene TRBJ1-2, with D possibly TRBD1 on 6 matching bases. Germline CDR1 reads MNHEY; CDR2 reads SMNVEV (reference sequence). The CDR3 runs to 14 residues. The V and J ends lost 5 bases and 0 bases respectively, with 10 bases between them. For the CDR3, the DNA is TGTGCCAGCAGTGGACAGAACCCTAACTATGGCTACACCTTC. Encoded protein: CASSGQNPNYGYTF.

The CDR3 loop is CASSPTAGQEKLFF. CDR3 coding DNA: TGTGCCAGCAGCCCAACGGCTGGTCAGGAAAAACTGTTTTTT. This chain uses TRBV11-2 with TRBJ1-4; D is unclear. V lost 5 bases and J 8 bases, leaving 15 bases between the germline ends. Germline CDR1 reads SGHAT; CDR2 reads FQNNGV. This CDR3 has 14 amino acids.

This chain connects TRBV19 to TRBJ1-1; no reliable D call. This CDR3 has 13 amino acids. Germline V gene sequence: CDR1 LNHDA, CDR2 SQIVND (reference sequence). Trimming cost V 7 bases and J 0 bases, with 9 bases left between them. CDR3 in amino acids: CASIRGLNTEAFF. CDR3 DNA sequence: TGTGCCAGTATACGGGGTCTGAACACTGAAGCTTTCTTT.

The chain employs TRBV6-1 and TRBJ1-5; D gene ambiguous. Germline V CDR1 and CDR2: MNHNS, SASEGT. Deletions cut 0 bases from V and 7 bases from J, with 13 bases between. The CDR3 length is 15 residues. Here the CDR3 reads CASSEALWAIQPQHF. The CDR3 nucleotides read TGTGCCAGCAGTGAAGCGCTCTGGGCGATCCAGCCCCAGCATTTT.

The V and J genes are TRBV5-1 and TRBJ2-1; 11 nucleotides align to TRBD2. J was trimmed by 8 bases and V by 4 bases; bases with no gene match: 5. Germline V gives CDR1 SGHRS, CDR2 YFSETQ. The CDR3 spans 14 residues. CDR3 DNA: TGCGCCAGCAGCCCACTAGCGGGAGCGGATGAGCAGTTCTTC. Protein product: CASSPLAGADEQFF.

Regarding this clone: The sample contains more than one DNA sequence encoding this CDR3. The rearrangement uses TRBV19 and TRBJ1-3; D not certain. Germline values: CDR1 LNHDA, CDR2 SQIVND (reference sequence). V shed 5 bases and J shed 4 bases, with 6 bases lying between them. The CDR3 extends over 12 amino acids. DNA for the CDR3: TGTGCCAGTAGTGCGATCGGAAACACCATATATTTT. Its translation is CASSAIGNTIYF.